What follows are 13 T cell receptor beta chains derived from one specimen sequenced in a study of human T cells and chemical hapten exposure. TCRdb used MiXCR to reprocess the RACE reads, holding one entry per CDR3 protein. The sample includes tens of thousands of distinct CDR3 sequences, 8% to 10% seen only once; the top ten take approximately 15%. Time point: patch test 3, about 24 weeks after DPC sensitization. Sample treatment: therapeutic diphenylcyclopropenone sensitization with weekly scalp DPC. Sequenced material: whole blood, taken in connection with sensitization to the hapten diphenylcyclopropenone (DPC). These receptors were obtained from a woman aged 40 to 49 with alopecia areata. Some clones in this sample may be carry-over from other donors' samples.

In its sample, this clonotype was seen a few times. This chain connects TRBV7-9 to TRBJ1-6; a possible D gene is TRBD1 (5 bases). Trimming took off 5 bases at V and 4 bases at J, with 15 bases between the two ends. This CDR3 contains 16 residues. The germline V gene has CDR1 SEHNR and CDR2 FQNEAQ (reference sequence). CDR3 protein: CASSEGSGFYNSPLHF. CDR3 nucleotide sequence: TGTGCCAGCAGCGAGGGATCAGGGTTTTATAATTCACCCCTCCACTTT.

The genes are TRBV30 and TRBJ1-4; no firm D call. This CDR3 is built from 13 residues. CDR1 is GTSNPN, CDR2 SVGIG, per germline (reference sequence). V was clipped by 4 bases and J by 7 bases, with 13 bases between them. CDR3 DNA sequence: TGTGCCTGGAATAGAGGGTTGGGTGAAAAACTGTTTTTT. Translation gives CAWNRGLGEKLFF.

The CDR3 loop is CASSPMTGGAKGYTF. CDR3 bases: TGTGCCAGCAGTCCGATGACAGGGGGCGCGAAGGGCTACACCTTC. The rearrangement uses TRBV28 and TRBJ1-2; the match to TRBD1 covers 10 bases. Trimming removed 5 bases from V and 8 bases from J; junction bases left unmatched: 11. Germline V CDR1 and CDR2: MDHEN, SYDVKM. The CDR3 consists of 15 residues.

The V gene is TRBV7-6, the J gene TRBJ1-6; possible D gene TRBD1, 5 bases. Trimming took off 6 bases at V and 7 bases at J, with 10 bases between the two ends. This CDR3 region has 13 residues. Germline CDR1 is SGHVS and CDR2 is FNYEAQ. The CDR3 reads CASRLRQNSPLHF. CDR3 bases: TGTGCCAGCAGACTTCGACAGAATTCACCCCTCCACTTT.

This clonotype has a handful of counts. The rearrangement links TRBV20-1 to TRBJ1-6, with 10 bases fitting TRBD1. The V and J ends lost 0 bases and 5 bases, in that order; junction bases with no gene match: 7. In germline, CDR1 is DFQATT, CDR2 SNEGSKA (reference sequence). The CDR3 consists of 17 residues. CDR3 bases: TGCAGTGCTAGAGATGGGGGACAGGGGCGACATAATTCACCCCTCCACTTT. Residues: CSARDGGQGRHNSPLHF.

This clonotype was counted many times. This chain connects TRBV7-9 to TRBJ2-3; 9 nucleotides agree with TRBD1. The germline V gene has CDR1 SEHNR and CDR2 FQNEAQ (reference sequence). CDR3 length equals 17 residues. With V trimmed by 4 bases and J by 2 bases, 10 bases remained unmatched. The CDR3 here is CASSSTRDREATDTQYF. DNA for the CDR3: TGTGCCAGCAGCTCTACCAGGGACAGGGAGGCCACAGATACGCAGTATTTT. The full variable domain, rest sourced from reference TRBV7-9 and TRBJ2-3, is DTGVSQNPRHKITKRGQNVTFRCDPISEHNRLYWYRQTLGQGPEFLTYFQNEAQLEKSRLLSDRFSAERPKGSFSTLEIQRTEQGDSAMYLCASSSTRDREATDTQYFGPGTRLTVL.

This clonotype was recorded many times. The V gene is TRBV3-1, the J gene TRBJ1-2; D gene ambiguous. V was cut by 6 bases and J by 1 base, with 12 bases left in between. The germline CDR1 and CDR2 sequences are LGHDT and YNNKEL (reference sequence). There are 14 residues in the CDR3. CDR3 sequence (DNA): TGTGCCAGCAGAAACCGGGAGAATAACTATGGCTACACCTTC. It codes for CASRNRENNYGYTF.

In this sample, this clonotype turned up a few times. The chain links TRBV12-3 or TRBV12-4 to TRBJ2-6; 8 bases are shared with TRBD1. The ends lost 5 bases at V and 4 bases at J; junction bases unmatched: 10. The CDR3 is 17 residues long. CDR3 sequence reads: CASSPPQGVTGANVLTF. DNA for the CDR3: TGTGCCAGCAGTCCCCCACAGGGGGTCACGGGGGCCAACGTCCTGACTTTC.

The table lists this clonotype with many counts. The chain carries TRBV2 and TRBJ1-1; TRBD1 matches 9 bases. The trim removed 6 bases at V and 2 bases at J, leaving 13 bases unmatched. Germline CDR1 and CDR2: SNHLY and FYNNEI. The CDR3 length is 17 residues. The CDR3 nucleotides are TGTGCCAGCAGGACCCTGGACAGGGGAGGGGGCAACACTGAAGCTTTCTTT. Residues: CASRTLDRGGGNTEAFF. Full variable domain (missing parts from reference TRBV2 and TRBJ1-1): EPEVTQTPSHQVTQMGQEVILRCVPISNHLYFYWYRQILGQKVEFLVSFYNNEISEKSEIFDDQFSVERPDGSNFTLKIRSTKLEDSAMYFCASRTLDRGGGNTEAFFGQGTRLTVV.

The chain links TRBV6-2 or TRBV6-3 to TRBJ1-1; a weak D match, TRBD1 (5 bases). Germline assignment: CDR1 MNHEY and CDR2 SVGEGT. Trimming left V 7 bases short and J 11 bases short, with 17 bases between. The CDR3 totals 12 residues. CDR3 sequence: CASKTQGSGAFF. CDR3 nucleotides: TGTGCCAGCAAGACGCAGGGTTCGGGGGCTTTCTTT.

This chain uses TRBV13 with TRBJ2-7, with D perhaps matching TRBD1 (5 bases). V gave up 1 base and J gave up 0 bases, with 10 bases separating them. From germline, CDR1 is PRHDT and CDR2 FYEKMQ (reference sequence). The CDR3 covers 15 residues. CDR3 region: CASSLAQGASYEQYF. In DNA, the CDR3 is TGTGCCAGCAGCTTAGCGCAGGGTGCCTCCTACGAGCAGTACTTC.

The genes are TRBV20-1 and TRBJ1-1, with TRBD1 matching over 8 bases. Germline V gene data show CDR1 as DFQATT and CDR2 as SNEGSKA (reference sequence). The CDR3 covers 15 residues. Unmatched junction bases numbered 9, after V lost 6 bases and J lost 0 bases. In DNA, the CDR3 is TGCAGTGCGCCCGACAGGGGTCATATGAACACTGAAGCTTTCTTT. As protein: CSAPDRGHMNTEAFF.

The chain employs TRBV6-2 or TRBV6-3 and TRBJ1-5; 8 bases line up with TRBD1. The V segment lost 10 bases and the J segment 0 bases; nucleotides outside the gene matches: 5. The CDR3 extends over 14 amino acids. Per the germline V gene, CDR1 is MNHEY and CDR2 is SVGEGT. CDR3 sequence (DNA): TGTGCCACCGAGACAGGGGCTAGCAATCAGCCCCAGCATTTT. Translated: CATETGASNQPQHF.